This T cell receptor beta chain was sequenced in a study of cytomegalovirus exposure and HLA in healthy donors. Points from the study as a whole: As was reported, the HLA-A and HLA-B alleles of most subjects were accurately predicted from TCR beta sequences. There were a few CMV-associated chains whose specificity for CMV antigens was confirmed in vitro. Most TCR sequences were rare, but some public TCRs occurred in many donors. V- and J-gene trimming of TCR beta was linked (in a later analysis) to a missense DCLRE1C variant.

The study ran its PCR with 60 Vbeta and 13 Jbeta primers. Produced via immunoSEQ multiplex PCR; TCRdb's table is partial and in-frame only. The sample lists nearly 80,000 clones; under 85% were seen once. This clone has just a few counts. No antigen is known for it. This CDR3 is 14 amino acids long. Germline CDR1 and CDR2: SGHNT and YYREEE (reference sequence). Trimming stripped 0 bases from V and 3 bases from J, with 9 bases between. The receptor was isolated from a woman between 35 and 50 years old in good health and CMV-seropositive. The rearrangement joins TRBV5-4 to TRBJ1-1; D remains unclear. The source material was PBMCs. The CDR3 DNA reads as TGTGCCAGCAGCTTGGACACCTCTTACACTGAAGCTTTCTTT. Its translation is CASSLDTSYTEAFF.